This paragraph covers one TCR beta chain sequence. CDR1 SGHRS and CDR2 YFSETQ come from the germline V gene. The V segment lost 0 bases and the J segment 3 bases; nucleotides outside the gene matches: 3. This CDR3 is 14 amino acids long. This record comes from a study of shared T cell receptors in the human thymus. Some clones are missing from TCRdb's copy, which holds only in-frame ones; the method was immunoSEQ multiplex PCR. The sample holds about 730,000 clones, approximately 85% seen once. These data were also reused for a study on human thymus T cells.

Sequencing was carried out using thymocytes. The V call is TRBV5-1, the J call TRBJ2-7, with TRBD1 matching 7 bases. The sequence derives from a girl under three years old with a congenital heart defect. The CDR3 is CASSLEGQNYEQYF. Here the CDR3 DNA reads TGCGCCAGCAGCTTGGAGGGACAGAACTACGAGCAGTACTTC.